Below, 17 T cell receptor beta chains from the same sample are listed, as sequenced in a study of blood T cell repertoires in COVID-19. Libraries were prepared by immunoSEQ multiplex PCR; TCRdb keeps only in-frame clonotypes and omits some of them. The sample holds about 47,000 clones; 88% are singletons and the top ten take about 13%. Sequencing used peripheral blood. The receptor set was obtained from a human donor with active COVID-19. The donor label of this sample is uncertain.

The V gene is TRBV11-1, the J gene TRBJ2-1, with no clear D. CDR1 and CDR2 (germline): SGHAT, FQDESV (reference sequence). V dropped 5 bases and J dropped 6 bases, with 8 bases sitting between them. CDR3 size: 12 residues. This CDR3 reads CASSQNINEQFF. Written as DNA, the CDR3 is TGTGCCAGCAGCCAAAACATCAATGAGCAGTTCTTC.

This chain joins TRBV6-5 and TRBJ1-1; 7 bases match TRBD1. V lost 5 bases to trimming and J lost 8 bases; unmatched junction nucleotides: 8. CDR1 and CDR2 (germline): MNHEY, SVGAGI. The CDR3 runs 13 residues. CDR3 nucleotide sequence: TGTGCCAGCAGTCGACAGGGTTGGTCCGAAGCTTTCTTT. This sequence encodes CASSRQGWSEAFF.

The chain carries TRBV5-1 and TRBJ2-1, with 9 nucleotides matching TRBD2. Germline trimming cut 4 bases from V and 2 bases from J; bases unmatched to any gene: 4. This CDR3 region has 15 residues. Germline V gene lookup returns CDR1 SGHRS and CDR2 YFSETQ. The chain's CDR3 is CASSLAGPTYNEQFF. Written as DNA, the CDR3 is TGCGCCAGCAGCCTAGCGGGGCCGACCTACAATGAGCAGTTCTTC.

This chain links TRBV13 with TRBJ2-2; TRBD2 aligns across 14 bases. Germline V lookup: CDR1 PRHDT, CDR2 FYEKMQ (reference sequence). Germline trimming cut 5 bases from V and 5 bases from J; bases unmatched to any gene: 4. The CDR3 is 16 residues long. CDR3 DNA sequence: TGTGCCAGCAGCGGACTAGCGGGAGGTTTAACCGGGGAGCTGTTTTTT. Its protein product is CASSGLAGGLTGELFF.

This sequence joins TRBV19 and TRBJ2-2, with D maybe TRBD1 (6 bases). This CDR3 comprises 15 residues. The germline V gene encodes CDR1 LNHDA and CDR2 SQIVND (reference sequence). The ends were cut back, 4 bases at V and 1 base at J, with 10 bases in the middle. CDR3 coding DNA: TGTGCCAGTAGTAAACCGGGACAGAACACCGGGGAGCTGTTTTTT. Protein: CASSKPGQNTGELFF.

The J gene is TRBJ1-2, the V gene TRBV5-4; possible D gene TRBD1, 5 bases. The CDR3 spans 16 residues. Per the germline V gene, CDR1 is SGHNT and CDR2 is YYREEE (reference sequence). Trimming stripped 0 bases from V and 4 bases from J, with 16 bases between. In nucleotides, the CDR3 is TGTGCCAGCAGCTTGGAGCAGGGTAAGACTCGCTATGGCTACACCTTC. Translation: CASSLEQGKTRYGYTF.

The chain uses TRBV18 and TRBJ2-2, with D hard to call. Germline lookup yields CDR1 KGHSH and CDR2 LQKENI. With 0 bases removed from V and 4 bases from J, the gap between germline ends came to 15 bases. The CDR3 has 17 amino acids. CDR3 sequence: CASSPPLSQESTGELFF. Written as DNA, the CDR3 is TGTGCCAGCTCACCACCGTTATCGCAGGAAAGCACCGGGGAGCTGTTTTTT.

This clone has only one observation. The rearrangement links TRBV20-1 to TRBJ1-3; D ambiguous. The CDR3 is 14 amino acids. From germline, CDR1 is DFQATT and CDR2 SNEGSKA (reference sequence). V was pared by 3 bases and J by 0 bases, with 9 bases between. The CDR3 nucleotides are TGCAGTGCTAGTTACAACCCCTCTGGAAACACCATATATTTT. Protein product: CSASYNPSGNTIYF.

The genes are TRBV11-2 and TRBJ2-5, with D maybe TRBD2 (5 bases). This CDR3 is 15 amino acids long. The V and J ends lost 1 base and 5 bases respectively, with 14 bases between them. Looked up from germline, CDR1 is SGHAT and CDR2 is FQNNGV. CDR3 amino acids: CASSLVYGNGETQYF. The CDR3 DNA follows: TGTGCCAGCAGCTTAGTATACGGGAACGGGGAGACCCAGTACTTC.

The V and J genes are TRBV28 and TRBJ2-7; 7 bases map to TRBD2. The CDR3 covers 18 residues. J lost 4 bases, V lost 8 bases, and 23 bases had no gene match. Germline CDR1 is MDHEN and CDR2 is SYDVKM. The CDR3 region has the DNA TGTGCCAGCTATACGACGACGGTTCCCGGCGGGAGTTGGTACGAGCAGTACTTC. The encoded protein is CASYTTTVPGGSWYEQYF.

CDR3 coding DNA: TGTGCCTGGAGACCACCCAGACCGGGACAGGGGAACACTGAAGCTTTCTTT. Protein product: CAWRPPRPGQGNTEAFF. The chain is built from TRBV30 and TRBJ1-1; 9 nucleotides align to TRBD1. Germline V gene lookup returns CDR1 GTSNPN and CDR2 SVGIG (reference sequence). J lost 1 base, V lost 3 bases, and 12 bases had no gene match. This CDR3 region has 17 residues.

For the CDR3, the DNA is TGTGCCAGCAGTTTCTTGGGGGGATCACCCCTCCACTTT. This encodes CASSFLGGSPLHF. This chain links TRBV28 with TRBJ1-6; possible D gene TRBD1, 5 bases. CDR1 and CDR2 (germline): MDHEN, SYDVKM. The CDR3 covers 13 residues. Trimming removed 3 bases from V and 10 bases from J, with 10 bases in between. Full variable domain (outside the CDR3, taken from reference TRBV28 and TRBJ1-6): DVKVTQSSRYLVKRTGEKVFLECVQDMDHENMFWYRQDPGLGLRLIYFSYDVKMKEKGDIPEGYSVSREKKERFSLILESASTNQTSMYLCASSFLGGSPLHFGNGTRLTVT.

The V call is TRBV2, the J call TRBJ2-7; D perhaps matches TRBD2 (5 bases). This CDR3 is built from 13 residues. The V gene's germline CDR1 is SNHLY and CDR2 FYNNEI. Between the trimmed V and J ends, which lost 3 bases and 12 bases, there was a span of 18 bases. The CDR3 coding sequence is TGTGCCAGCAGTGAGCAGGCGGGCCGAAGAGGGTACTTC. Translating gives CASSEQAGRRGYF. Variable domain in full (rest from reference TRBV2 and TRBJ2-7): EPEVTQTPSHQVTQMGQEVILRCVPISNHLYFYWYRQILGQKVEFLVSFYNNEISEKSEIFDDQFSVERPDGSNFTLKIRSTKLEDSAMYFCASSEQAGRRGYFGPGTRLTVT.

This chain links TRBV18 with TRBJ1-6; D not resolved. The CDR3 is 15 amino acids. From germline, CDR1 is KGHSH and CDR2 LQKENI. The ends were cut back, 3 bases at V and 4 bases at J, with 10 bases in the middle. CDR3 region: CASSPLVIYNSPLHF. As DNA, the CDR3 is TGTGCCAGCTCACCTCTAGTTATTTATAATTCACCCCTCCACTTT.

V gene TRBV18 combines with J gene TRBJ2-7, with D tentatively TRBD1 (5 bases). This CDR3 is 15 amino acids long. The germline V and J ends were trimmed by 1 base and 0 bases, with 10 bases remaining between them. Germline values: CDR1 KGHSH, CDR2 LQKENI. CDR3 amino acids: CASSPLATASYEQYF. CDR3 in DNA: TGTGCCAGCTCACCACTCGCGACAGCCTCCTACGAGCAGTACTTC.

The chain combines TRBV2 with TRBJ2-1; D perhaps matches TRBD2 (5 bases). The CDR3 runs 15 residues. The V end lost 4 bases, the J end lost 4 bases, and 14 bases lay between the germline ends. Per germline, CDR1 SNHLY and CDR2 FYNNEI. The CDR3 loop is CASSAELALYNEQFF. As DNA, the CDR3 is TGTGCCAGCAGTGCTGAGTTAGCGTTATACAATGAGCAGTTCTTC.

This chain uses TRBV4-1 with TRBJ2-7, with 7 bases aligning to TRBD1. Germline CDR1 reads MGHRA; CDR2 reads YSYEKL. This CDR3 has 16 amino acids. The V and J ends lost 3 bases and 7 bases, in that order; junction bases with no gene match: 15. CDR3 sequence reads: CASSHPPGQNSREQYF. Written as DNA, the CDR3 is TGCGCCAGCAGCCACCCACCGGGACAGAATTCTCGGGAGCAGTACTTC.